The text below deals with one T cell receptor beta chain. Per the authors' pipeline: Using reference gene primer amplification, nucleated cell counts were estimated. The repertoire was sequenced with immunoSEQ multiplex PCR; TCRdb's copy has only in-frame clones and lacks some. V and J calls and clone size are as listed in that table; D and trimming were resolved from the DNA. Among about 150,000 clones listed, about three quarters were seen once. The germline V and J ends were trimmed by 4 bases and 1 base, with 22 bases remaining between them. CDR1 is SGHVS and CDR2 is FQNEAQ in the germline V gene. The CDR3 loop spans 19 amino acids. The data originate from a study of blood T cell repertoires in COVID-19. Study as a whole: COVID-19 samples collected from the United States, Italy and Spain covered acute and convalescent phases.

The chain couples TRBV7-8 to TRBJ1-4, with D possibly being TRBD1 (5 bases). The TCR was taken from a man between 45 and 60 years old with acute or convalescent COVID-19. Sequenced: peripheral blood. CDR3 sequence reads: CASSSERTLAVVTNEKLFF. CDR3 bases: TGTGCCAGCAGCTCAGAGAGGACACTCGCTGTAGTAACTAATGAAAAACTGTTTTTT.